These T cell receptor beta chains were read from a single sample in a study of beta chain features in type 1 diabetes. Repertoires were generated with immunoSEQ multiplex PCR, while TCRdb's copy carries only in-frame clones and drops some. The data contain around 250,000 clones, 27% of them seen just once; the ten biggest clones take up about 3.9%. The sample comprised central memory CD4+ T cells from blood. These receptors came from a man aged 25-40 years in good health. The CDR3 runs from the conserved cysteine through the conserved F or W. A D gene is named only where the DNA matches it firmly. Clone size is shown for a subset of rows, as once, few, many or a class of expanded clone.

d_call clone_size j_call v_call cdr3_nt cdr3_aa
TRBD2 . TRBJ2-5 TRBV5-4 TGTGCCAGCAGCCGAGCGGGAGGGTGGGAGACCCAGTACTTC CASSRAGGWETQYF
. . TRBJ1-4 TRBV29-1 TGCAGCGTTGTTACCCGGAGGGGGGTTAATGAAAAACTGTTTTTT CSVVTRRGVNEKLFF
. . TRBJ2-3 TRBV19 TGTGCCAGTAGTATCCCCGGCGGACTTACGCAGTATTTT CASSIPGGLTQYF
. . TRBJ2-7 TRBV10-3 TGTGCCATCAGTGAGTCGTCTTCCTACGAGCAGTACTTC CAISESSSYEQYF
. few TRBJ2-2 TRBV18 TGTGCCAGCTCTGAGAACTCGGGGGAACTCGGGGAGCTGTTTTTT CASSENSGELGELFF
. . TRBJ1-2 TRBV30 TGTGCCTGGATCGACAGGAACTATGGCTACACCTTC CAWIDRNYGYTF
. few TRBJ2-3 TRBV4-3 TGCGCCAGCAGCCTAGGACAACCTAGCACAGATACGCAGTATTTT CASSLGQPSTDTQYF
TRBD2 . TRBJ2-1 TRBV30 TGTGCCTGGGGGACTAGCGGTTACAATGAGCAGTTCTTC CAWGTSGYNEQFF
. . TRBJ1-5 TRBV4-3 TGCGCCAGCAGCCAAGATTCAGGCCCGAATCAGCCCCAGCATTTT CASSQDSGPNQPQHF
TRBD1 few TRBJ1-1 TRBV7-2 TGTGCCAGCAGCCTACAGGGGGGGAACACTGAAGCTTTCTTT CASSLQGGNTEAFF
TRBD2 few TRBJ2-3 TRBV30 TGTGCCTGGGCATACCGGGAGGCCCACACAGATACGCAGTATTTT CAWAYREAHTDTQYF
. . TRBJ2-7 TRBV7-8 TGTGCCAGCAGCTTGATCCAGACTAGCTACGAGCAGTACTTC CASSLIQTSYEQYF
. once TRBJ2-1 TRBV7-9 TGTGCCAGCAGCCCGGGGGGCAGGACAACCTACAATGAGCAGTTCTTC CASSPGGRTTYNEQFF
. . TRBJ2-3 TRBV9 TGTGCCAGCAGCGCGCGACTGAGGCAGGGCTCAGATACGCAGTATTTT CASSARLRQGSDTQYF
. few TRBJ1-2 TRBV2 TGTGCCAGCAGTGTCGAGAACTATGGCTACACCTTC CASSVENYGYTF
TRBD1 . TRBJ1-2 TRBV29-1 TGCAGCGTTCGACAGGGAACGGATGGCTACACCTTC CSVRQGTDGYTF
TRBD2 . TRBJ2-1 TRBV4-1 TGCGCCAGCAGCCAGGGACTAGCGGGATCCTACAATGAGCAGTTCTTC CASSQGLAGSYNEQFF
TRBD1 few TRBJ1-5 TRBV7-2 TGTGCCAGCAGCTCTACAGGGGGGGATCAGCCCCAGCATTTT CASSSTGGDQPQHF
. few TRBJ2-5 TRBV20-1 TGCAGTGCTAGCTTGAGAGAGACCCAGTACTTC CSASLRETQYF
. . TRBJ1-2 TRBV28 TGTGCCAGCAGTTTGGACCAAACTAACTATGGCTACACCTTC CASSLDQTNYGYTF
. . TRBJ2-1 TRBV4-2 TGTGCCAGCAGTAGGCTCGGGGACCTGCGGGGTGAGCAGTTCTTC CASSRLGDLRGEQFF
. . TRBJ2-7 TRBV10-3 TGTGCCATCAGTGACGGGGTCTACGAGCAGTACTTC CAISDGVYEQYF
. . TRBJ2-2 TRBV7-2 TGTGCCAGCAGACGGGACACCGGGGAGCTGTTTTTT CASRRDTGELFF
TRBD2 few TRBJ2-1 TRBV5-4 TGTGCCAGCAGCTCGACTAGCGGGAGATTCTCCTACAATGAGCAGTTCTTC CASSSTSGRFSYNEQFF
. few TRBJ2-1 TRBV7-2 TGTGCCAGCAGCTTACAGCCTAACTTTAACAATGAGCAGTTCTTC CASSLQPNFNNEQFF
. . TRBJ2-3 TRBV7-2 TGTGCCAGCAGCTCACAGCCAACAGATACGCAGTATTTT CASSSQPTDTQYF
. few TRBJ1-1 TRBV30 TGTGCCTGGAGCCGTGACAGGCTAGCTACGGTGGCTTTCTTT CAWSRDRLATVAFF
. few TRBJ1-1 TRBV7-9 TGTGCCAGCAGCTGGGAAGGGAGAAACACTGAAGCTTTCTTT CASSWEGRNTEAFF
. . TRBJ1-2 TRBV6-5 TGTGCCAGCAGTTCCTTCTGCTATGGCTACACCTTC CASSSFCYGYTF
. . TRBJ2-1 TRBV7-7 TGTGCCAGCAGCTCGGGAACGGAGCAGTTCTTC CASSSGTEQFF
. . TRBJ2-6 TRBV4-3 TGCGCCAGCAGCCAAGATGGGGGACTGATCTCTGGGGCCAACGTCCTGACTTTC CASSQDGGLISGANVLTF
. few TRBJ2-7 TRBV4-3 TGCGCCAGCAGCCAAGATCATTTAAGTCCTCAAGGCTTC CASSQDHLSPQGF
. few TRBJ2-5 TRBV2 TGTGCCAGCAGTGACATGAGGCCTATGGAAGAGACCCAGTACTTC CASSDMRPMEETQYF
. . TRBJ2-7 TRBV4-3 TGCGCCAGCATAGGGTCCTCCGGGGGAGAGCAGTACTTC CASIGSSGGEQYF
TRBD1 . TRBJ2-3 TRBV10-3 TGTGCCACCCGCCGCGAAGGGACAGGACTAGATACGCAGTATTTT CATRREGTGLDTQYF
TRBD1 . TRBJ2-3 TRBV28 TGTGCCAGCAGTTTGGCGGGACAGGGCACAGATACGCAGTATTTT CASSLAGQGTDTQYF
. . TRBJ2-7 TRBV14 TGTGCCAGCAGCCAGCGGCTAACTTCCTCCTACGAGCAGTACTTC CASSQRLTSSYEQYF
. many TRBJ1-2 TRBV29-1 TGCAGCGTTCGAACAGTGACATATGGCTACACCTTC CSVRTVTYGYTF
TRBD2 . TRBJ2-7 TRBV30 TGTGCCTGGAAACTTGGGGGAGGGATCTCCTACGAGCAGTACTTC CAWKLGGGISYEQYF
TRBD1 . TRBJ2-5 TRBV5-1 TGCGCCAGCAGCTTATCACAGGGGAGAGAGACCCAGTACTTC CASSLSQGRETQYF
TRBD1 many TRBJ2-1 TRBV30 TGTGCCTGGAGTGCGGGACAGGGTCCCAATGAGCAGTTCTTC CAWSAGQGPNEQFF
TRBD2 . TRBJ2-5 TRBV19 TGTGCCAGTAGCGACAGCGGGGGGCAAGAGACCCAGTACTTC CASSDSGGQETQYF
. few TRBJ2-7 TRBV29-1 TGCAGCGTTCTAGTGGCCGGGCGCTACGAGCAGTACTTC CSVLVAGRYEQYF
. . TRBJ2-7 TRBV28 TGTGCCAGCAGTTTTCAGTCGTTGGGTGTCTACGAGCAGTACTTC CASSFQSLGVYEQYF
TRBD1 . TRBJ1-6 TRBV9 TGTGCCAGCAGCCCCAGGGGGCCCGGGAATTCACCCCTCCACTTT CASSPRGPGNSPLHF
. . TRBJ2-1 TRBV27 TGTGCCAGCAGGTTTGGTAATTCAATGGGTGAGCAGTTCTTC CASRFGNSMGEQFF
TRBD2 . TRBJ2-7 TRBV9 TGTGCCAGCAGCGAGGGGCCTAGCGGCTCCTACGAGCAGTACTTC CASSEGPSGSYEQYF
TRBD1 few TRBJ2-2 TRBV6-5 TGTGCCAGCAGTCGACAGGGGATGAACACCGGGGAGCTGTTTTTT CASSRQGMNTGELFF
TRBD1 . TRBJ1-1 TRBV29-1 TGCAGCGGGAGACAGGGGAACACTGAAGCTTTCTTT CSGRQGNTEAFF
. . TRBJ1-1 TRBV14 TGTGCCAGCAGCTTAAGACAAGAAGCTTTCTTT CASSLRQEAFF
. . TRBJ1-1 TRBV15 TGTGCCACCGGCCACGATCTTAGATGGAACACTGAAGCTTTCTTT CATGHDLRWNTEAFF
. . TRBJ2-1 TRBV9 TGTGCCAGCAGCGTAAGGACTCAAGGCGGTGAGCAGTTCTTC CASSVRTQGGEQFF
TRBD1 . TRBJ2-1 TRBV19 TGTGCCAGTAGTCCCGACAGGGTGCGCAATGAGCAGTTCTTC CASSPDRVRNEQFF